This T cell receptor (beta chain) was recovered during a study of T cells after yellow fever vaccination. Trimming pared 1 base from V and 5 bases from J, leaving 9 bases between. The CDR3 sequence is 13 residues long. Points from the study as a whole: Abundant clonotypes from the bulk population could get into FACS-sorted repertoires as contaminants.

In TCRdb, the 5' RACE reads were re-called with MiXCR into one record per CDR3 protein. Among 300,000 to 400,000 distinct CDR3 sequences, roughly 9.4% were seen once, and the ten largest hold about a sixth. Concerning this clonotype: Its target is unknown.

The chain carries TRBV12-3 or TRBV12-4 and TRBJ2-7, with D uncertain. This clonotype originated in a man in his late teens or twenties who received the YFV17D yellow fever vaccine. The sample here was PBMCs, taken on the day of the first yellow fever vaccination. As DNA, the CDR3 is TGTGCCAGCAGTTTAGTAGGTAGGGACGAGCAGTACTTC. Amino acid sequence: CASSLVGRDEQYF.